This T cell receptor beta chain was identified in a study of response to subunit inactivated influenza vaccine. Study-wide results and limits: It was the authors' suggestion that each seasonal influenza vaccination recruits few new T cells.

The ends lost 4 bases at V and 6 bases at J; junction bases unmatched: 11. This CDR3 has 15 amino acids. The germline V gene has CDR1 SGHVS and CDR2 FNYEAQ. This clonotype was detected ten times or more. Its antigen is unidentified. TCRdb reanalysed the RT-PCR reads using MiXCR and keeps one entry per CDR3 protein. Found here are under 850,000 distinct CDR3 sequences, less than 20% of them singletons; the top ten hold around 9.9%. This chain uses TRBV7-6 with TRBJ2-7, with 8 bases matching TRBD2. This TCR came from a middle-aged man who received an inactivated influenza vaccine. The source was PBMCs from blood, collected 5 days after vaccination. DNA for the CDR3: TGTGCCAGCAGCTGGTTAGCGAGCGGGAGTAGCGAGCAGTACTTC. This translates into CASSWLASGSSEQYF.